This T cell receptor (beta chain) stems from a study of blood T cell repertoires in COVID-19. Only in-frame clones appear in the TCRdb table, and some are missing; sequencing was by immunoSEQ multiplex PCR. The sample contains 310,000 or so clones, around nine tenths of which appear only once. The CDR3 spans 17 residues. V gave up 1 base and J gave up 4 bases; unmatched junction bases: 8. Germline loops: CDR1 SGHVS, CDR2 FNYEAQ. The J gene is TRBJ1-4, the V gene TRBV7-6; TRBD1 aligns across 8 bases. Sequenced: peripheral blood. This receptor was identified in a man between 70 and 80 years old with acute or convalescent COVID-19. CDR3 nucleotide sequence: TGTGCCAGCAGCTTAGAGGGGGGGACAGGATATAATGAAAAACTGTTTTTT. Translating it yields CASSLEGGTGYNEKLFF.